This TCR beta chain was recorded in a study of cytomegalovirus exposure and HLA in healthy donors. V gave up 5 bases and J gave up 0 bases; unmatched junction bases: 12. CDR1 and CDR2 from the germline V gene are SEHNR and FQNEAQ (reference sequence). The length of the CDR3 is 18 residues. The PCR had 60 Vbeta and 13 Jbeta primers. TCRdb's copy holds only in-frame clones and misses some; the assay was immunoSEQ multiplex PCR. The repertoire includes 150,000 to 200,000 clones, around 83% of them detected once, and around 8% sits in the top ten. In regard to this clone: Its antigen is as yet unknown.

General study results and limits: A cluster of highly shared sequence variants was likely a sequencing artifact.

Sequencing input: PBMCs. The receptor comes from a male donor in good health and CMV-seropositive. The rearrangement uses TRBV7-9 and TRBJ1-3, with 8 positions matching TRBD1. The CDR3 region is CASSGGTGSPDSGNTIYF. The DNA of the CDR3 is TGTGCCAGCAGCGGGGGGACAGGTAGTCCCGACTCTGGAAACACCATATATTTT. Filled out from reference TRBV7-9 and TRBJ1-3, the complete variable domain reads DTGVSQNPRHKITKRGQNVTFRCDPISEHNRLYWYRQTLGQGPEFLTYFQNEAQLEKSRLLSDRFSAERPKGSFSTLEIQRTEQGDSAMYLCASSGGTGSPDSGNTIYFGEGSWLTVV.